The count of the clone carrying this T cell receptor (beta chain) is one. The antigen is not known. The sample comes from a study of shared clonotypes between healthy human individuals. From CD4+ cells came CD45RA+ naive and CD45RA-negative memory subsets. Every subset's genomic DNA went evenly onto several immunoSEQ plates. The table came from immunoSEQ multiplex PCR; TCRdb's copy has only in-frame clones and leaves some out. The sample consists of roughly 1,500,000 clones, around 98% of them appearing once. General study results and limits: Genetic and exposure-history diversity was limited by the few donors. Clonotype sharing across several donors was observed for around 5.1% of naive CD4 clonotypes.

Per the germline V gene, CDR1 is SGHNT and CDR2 is YYREEE (reference sequence). The CDR3 spans 17 residues. J lost 4 bases, V lost 3 bases, and 10 bases had no gene match. Sequencing was carried out using naive CD4+ T cells sorted from blood. Subset specified: CD45RA+ positively selected. The rearrangement uses TRBV5-4 and TRBJ2-7, with 13 positions matching TRBD2. The sequence came from a man younger than 40 in good health. The CDR3 spells CASSSTSGLAGVYEQYF. The CDR3 coding sequence is TGTGCCAGCAGCTCGACCTCCGGACTAGCGGGAGTTTACGAGCAGTACTTC.